A selection of T cell receptor beta chains follows, all from one sample in a study of T cell responses to AZD1222 COVID-19 vaccine. This table comes from immunoSEQ multiplex PCR, and its TCRdb copy is limited to in-frame clones, with some not included. The table includes 90,000 to 130,000 clones, about nine tenths detected once. The sequenced sample was peripheral blood, obtained on day 0 of AZD1222 vaccination. The receptor source for this set is an adult in good health. Each CDR3 is given with its conserved first and last residue. The order of the fields is D gene, V gene, J gene, CDR3 protein, CDR3 DNA. A D gene is named only where the DNA matches it firmly.

d_gene: -; v_gene: TRBV6-5; j_gene: TRBJ1-2; CDR3aa: CASSYSRQPDYGYTF; CDR3nt: TGTGCCAGCAGTTACTCGCGACAGCCTGACTATGGCTACACCTTC
d_gene: TRBD2; v_gene: TRBV3-1/TRBV3-2; j_gene: TRBJ2-5; CDR3aa: CASSQEGSGGTLFFQETQYF; CDR3nt: TGTGCCAGCAGCCAAGAGGGCAGCGGGGGGACCCTCTTCTTCCAAGAGACCCAGTACTTC
d_gene: -; v_gene: TRBV7-9; j_gene: TRBJ1-1; CDR3aa: CASSLWGAGTEAFF; CDR3nt: TGTGCCAGCAGCTTGTGGGGGGCTGGCACTGAAGCTTTCTTT
d_gene: -; v_gene: TRBV5-1; j_gene: TRBJ1-2; CDR3aa: CASSLDYPGANYGYTF; CDR3nt: TGCGCCAGCAGCTTGGATTATCCGGGGGCTAACTATGGCTACACCTTC
d_gene: -; v_gene: TRBV19; j_gene: TRBJ1-2; CDR3aa: CASSLGKIRASGYTF; CDR3nt: TGTGCCAGTAGTCTGGGGAAGATTAGAGCTAGCGGCTACACCTTC
d_gene: TRBD2; v_gene: TRBV28; j_gene: TRBJ2-5; CDR3aa: CASSSGGIGQETQYF; CDR3nt: TGTGCCAGCAGTTCGGGGGGGATTGGACAAGAGACCCAGTACTTC
d_gene: -; v_gene: TRBV5-1; j_gene: TRBJ2-7; CDR3aa: CASSLAGSYEQYF; CDR3nt: TGCGCCAGCAGCTTGGCAGGGTCCTACGAGCAGTACTTC
d_gene: TRBD1; v_gene: TRBV3-1/TRBV3-2; j_gene: TRBJ2-7; CDR3aa: CASSQAGTASHEQYF; CDR3nt: TGTGCCAGCAGCCAGGCCGGGACAGCGAGCCACGAGCAGTACTTC
d_gene: -; v_gene: TRBV24-1; j_gene: TRBJ2-1; CDR3aa: CATSDLGGYHEQFF; CDR3nt: TGTGCCACCAGTGATTTAGGAGGGTACCATGAGCAGTTCTTC
d_gene: TRBD1; v_gene: TRBV5-4; j_gene: TRBJ1-1; CDR3aa: CASSPRTGRTEAFF; CDR3nt: TGTGCCAGCAGCCCTAGGACAGGGAGGACTGAAGCTTTCTTT
d_gene: -; v_gene: TRBV30; j_gene: TRBJ2-1; CDR3aa: CAWSVGLGGNEQFF; CDR3nt: TGTGCCTGGAGTGTAGGACTAGGGGGGAATGAGCAGTTCTTC
d_gene: -; v_gene: TRBV7-2; j_gene: TRBJ2-7; CDR3aa: CASSLAGGVAYEQYF; CDR3nt: TGTGCCAGCAGCTTAGCTGGCGGGGTCGCCTACGAGCAGTACTTC
d_gene: -; v_gene: TRBV3-1/TRBV3-2; j_gene: TRBJ2-5; CDR3aa: CASEDLGGGTQYF; CDR3nt: TGTGCCAGCGAAGATCTAGGGGGGGGGACCCAGTACTTC
d_gene: TRBD1; v_gene: TRBV7-2; j_gene: TRBJ1-6; CDR3aa: CASSLGGGTGERNSPLHF; CDR3nt: TGTGCCAGCAGCTTAGGAGGGGGGACAGGGGAACGTAATTCACCCCTCCACTTT